A selection of T cell receptor beta chains follows, all from one sample in a study of T cells expressing NK-cell markers. After re-calling the 5' RACE reads, TCRdb lists one entry per CDR3 protein, DNA absent. The table counts hundreds of thousands of distinct CDR3 sequences; around 5% lies in the top ten. The specimen sequenced was blood T cells: a sorted CD56 or NKG2C T cell subset, CD4+ or CD8+ T cells, or bulk PBMC T cells (not recorded which). These receptor sequences come from a man aged 18-69 years in good health. Both conserved end residues are part of each CDR3.

J: TRBJ1-4
V: TRBV28
CDR3: CASSLISVVRATNEKLFF

J: TRBJ2-5
V: TRBV20-1
CDR3: CSASGGGLAGAPSETQYF

J: TRBJ1-2
V: TRBV25-1
CDR3: CASRHTTGGEDGYTF

J: TRBJ1-5
V: TRBV2
CDR3: CASSARQGSNQPQHF

J: TRBJ1-1
V: TRBV6-1
CDR3: CASKQFPWNTEAFF

J: TRBJ2-1
V: TRBV7-8
CDR3: CASSLVRFRRGGSNEQFF

J: TRBJ2-6
V: TRBV20-1
CDR3: CSALRTGYGANVLTF

J: TRBJ1-2
V: TRBV28
CDR3: CASSTTGTGERGYTF

J: TRBJ1-5
V: TRBV7-2
CDR3: CASSLDGRGNQPQHF

J: TRBJ1-2
V: TRBV4-2
CDR3: CASSQDLADRVYGYTF

J: TRBJ2-1
V: TRBV5-1
CDR3: CASNGSGGQFF

J: TRBJ1-3
V: TRBV6-5
CDR3: CASSYTRGGPTSGNTIYF

J: TRBJ2-7
V: TRBV11-1
CDR3: CASSPGEARPQQYF

J: TRBJ2-5
V: TRBV20-1
CDR3: CSASSGEFRETQYF

J: TRBJ2-5
V: TRBV2
CDR3: CATEGGEQQETQYF

J: TRBJ1-2
V: TRBV27
CDR3: CASSPRFGQFNYGYTF

J: TRBJ1-2
V: TRBV2
CDR3: CASSGQGSTYGYTF

J: TRBJ1-5
V: TRBV15
CDR3: CATGSGYSNQPQHF

J: TRBJ2-7
V: TRBV28
CDR3: CASSLTGGGRPYEQYF

J: TRBJ2-7
V: TRBV5-1
CDR3: CASSLALAGGPSYEQYF

J: TRBJ2-1
V: TRBV24-1
CDR3: CATSDFKGGERIREQFF

J: TRBJ2-1
V: TRBV11-2
CDR3: CASSHGQGSLDEQFF

J: TRBJ2-1
V: TRBV6-1
CDR3: CASNPTRGGDNEQFF

J: TRBJ1-2
V: TRBV30
CDR3: CAWSVGLGGYTF

J: TRBJ2-1
V: TRBV25-1
CDR3: CASSTDKVQFF

J: TRBJ2-3
V: TRBV7-9
CDR3: CASRPTSTSTDTQYF

J: TRBJ2-5
V: TRBV2
CDR3: CASSAYLGTVQETQYF

J: TRBJ2-7
V: TRBV7-8
CDR3: CASSFEPSSYEQYF

J: TRBJ2-3
V: TRBV11-2
CDR3: CASSLERVGTDTQYF

J: TRBJ1-1
V: TRBV5-5
CDR3: CASSATGVNTEAFF

J: TRBJ2-3
V: TRBV27
CDR3: CASSPRTGGLTDTQYF

J: TRBJ2-1
V: TRBV5-1
CDR3: CASTHIQGTANEQFF

J: TRBJ2-7
V: TRBV5-1
CDR3: CASSTLSGTGLAEQYF

J: TRBJ2-7
V: TRBV28
CDR3: CASSYPPSPGGPEQYF

J: TRBJ1-1
V: TRBV2
CDR3: CASSIQGLVAEAFF

J: TRBJ2-2
V: TRBV25-1
CDR3: CASSDIGVEDGELFF

J: TRBJ2-5
V: TRBV10-3
CDR3: CAISESVRTRETQYF

J: TRBJ2-3
V: TRBV5-6
CDR3: CASSNTRGGQLRTDTQYF

J: TRBJ1-3
V: TRBV2
CDR3: CASKGREGNTIYF

J: TRBJ2-5
V: TRBV6-5
CDR3: CASSFLRTSGQETQYF

J: TRBJ2-2
V: TRBV7-2
CDR3: CASNRSSTFLNTGELFF

J: TRBJ2-1
V: TRBV6-2/TRBV6-3
CDR3: CASSSPTVGYNEQFF

J: TRBJ2-1
V: TRBV25-1
CDR3: CASSDWDSANNEQFF

J: TRBJ1-2
V: TRBV5-1
CDR3: CASSPTTGGGYGYTF

J: TRBJ1-2
V: TRBV6-2/TRBV6-3
CDR3: CASTPSLRRLYGYTF

J: TRBJ2-5
V: TRBV7-9
CDR3: CASSLESLWGQYF

J: TRBJ1-5
V: TRBV7-9
CDR3: CASSLVLGNTEGPQHF

J: TRBJ1-2
V: TRBV20-1
CDR3: CSARDRWQANYGYTF

J: TRBJ2-5
V: TRBV4-2
CDR3: CASSQARGTSGGQETQYF

J: TRBJ1-4
V: TRBV5-1
CDR3: CASSWNGGPVNEKLFF

J: TRBJ2-7
V: TRBV6-1
CDR3: CASTRTGTYEQYF